This is a list of T cell receptor beta chains from one sample in a study of HIV-infected patients and healthy controls. Each CDR3 protein gets one entry after TCRdb re-called the 5' RACE reads with MiXCR. The repertoire holds approximately 25,000 distinct CDR3 sequences, about 8.5% seen once, with approximately 4.2% in the top ten. The sequencing input was blood. These receptors all stem from an adult in good health. Each CDR3 is given with its conserved first and last residue. Each record gives: clone size, J gene, D gene, V gene, CDR3 protein, CDR3 DNA. D genes are given only for firm matches. Clone size is shown for a subset of rows, as once, few, many or a class of expanded clone.

size: NA
J: TRBJ1-5
D: NA
V: TRBV6-4
CDR3: CASSMDGNRNQPQHF
DNA: TGTGCCAGCAGCATGGACGGGAATAGGAATCAGCCCCAGCATTTC

size: many
J: TRBJ1-5
D: NA
V: TRBV28
CDR3: CAIRGANQPQHF
DNA: TGTGCCATCCGGGGGGCCAATCAGCCCCAGCATTTT

size: many
J: TRBJ1-2
D: TRBD1
V: TRBV7-8
CDR3: CASSPRGTGGFDTF
DNA: TGTGCCAGCAGCCCCCGGGGGACAGGGGGTTTTGACACCTTC

size: few
J: TRBJ1-1
D: NA
V: TRBV20-1
CDR3: CSAPPAAGGRTEAFF
DNA: TGCAGTGCCCCCCCGGCGGCGGGGGGCAGGACTGAAGCTTTCTTT

size: many
J: TRBJ2-3
D: NA
V: TRBV6-5
CDR3: CASSYREASTDTQYF
DNA: TGTGCCAGCAGTTACCGAGAAGCTAGCACAGATACGCAGTATTTT

size: many
J: TRBJ2-3
D: TRBD1
V: TRBV20-1
CDR3: CSAPPGQSDTQYF
DNA: TGCAGTGCCCCACCGGGACAGTCAGATACGCAGTATTTT

size: many
J: TRBJ1-5
D: NA
V: TRBV5-5
CDR3: CASSLDPRTEGDQPQHF
DNA: TGTGCCAGCAGCTTGGATCCTAGGACAGAGGGAGATCAGCCCCAGCATTTT

size: many
J: TRBJ2-3
D: NA
V: TRBV6-5
CDR3: CATARGPSTDTQYF
DNA: TGTGCCACCGCGCGCGGACCTAGCACAGATACGCAGTATTTT

size: NA
J: TRBJ1-1
D: NA
V: TRBV5-4
CDR3: CASSLGRLNTEDFF
DNA: TGTGCCAGCAGCTTGGGGCGCTTGAACACTGAAGATTTCTTT

size: medium-sized
J: TRBJ2-2
D: TRBD1
V: TRBV10-2
CDR3: CASFGGQAITGELFF
DNA: TGCGCCAGCTTCGGGGGACAGGCCATCACCGGGGAGCTGTTTTTT

size: many
J: TRBJ2-1
D: NA
V: TRBV20-1
CDR3: CSASAGAPRNEQFF
DNA: TGCAGTGCTAGTGCGGGGGCGCCACGGAATGAGCAGTTCTTC

size: NA
J: TRBJ2-3
D: NA
V: TRBV20-1
CDR3: CSARDERGADTQYF
DNA: TGCAGTGCTAGAGATGAACGGGGCGCAGATACGCAGTATTTT

size: few
J: TRBJ2-7
D: TRBD2
V: TRBV10-3
CDR3: CAISESLAGTPYEQYF
DNA: TGTGCCATCAGTGAGTCTTTAGCGGGGACACCCTACGAGCAGTACTTC